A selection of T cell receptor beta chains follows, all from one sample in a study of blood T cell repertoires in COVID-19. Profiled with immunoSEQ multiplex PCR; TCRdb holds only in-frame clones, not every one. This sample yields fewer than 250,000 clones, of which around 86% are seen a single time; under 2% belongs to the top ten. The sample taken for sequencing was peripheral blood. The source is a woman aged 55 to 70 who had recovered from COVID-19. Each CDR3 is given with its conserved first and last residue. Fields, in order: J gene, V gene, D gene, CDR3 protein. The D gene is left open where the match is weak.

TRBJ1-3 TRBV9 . CASSVALDFSGNTIYF
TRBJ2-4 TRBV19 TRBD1 CASSINAQGVRDF
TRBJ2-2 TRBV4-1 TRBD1 CASSHRDREPGELFF
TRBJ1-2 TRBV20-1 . CSASSGVLYGYTF
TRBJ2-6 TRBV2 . CASSGAGANVLTF
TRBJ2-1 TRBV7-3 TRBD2 CASSSGGLAAYNEQFF
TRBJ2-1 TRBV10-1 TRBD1 CASTQTGINEQFF
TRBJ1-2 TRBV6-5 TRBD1 CASSQGQHYGYTF
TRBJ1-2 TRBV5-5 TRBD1 CASSLGTGEAYGYTF
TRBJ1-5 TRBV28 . CASSPSMVGTHQPQHF
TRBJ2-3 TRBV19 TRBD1 CASSIGHRGVYGTDTQYF
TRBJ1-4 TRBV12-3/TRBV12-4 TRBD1 CASQGQRHEKLFF